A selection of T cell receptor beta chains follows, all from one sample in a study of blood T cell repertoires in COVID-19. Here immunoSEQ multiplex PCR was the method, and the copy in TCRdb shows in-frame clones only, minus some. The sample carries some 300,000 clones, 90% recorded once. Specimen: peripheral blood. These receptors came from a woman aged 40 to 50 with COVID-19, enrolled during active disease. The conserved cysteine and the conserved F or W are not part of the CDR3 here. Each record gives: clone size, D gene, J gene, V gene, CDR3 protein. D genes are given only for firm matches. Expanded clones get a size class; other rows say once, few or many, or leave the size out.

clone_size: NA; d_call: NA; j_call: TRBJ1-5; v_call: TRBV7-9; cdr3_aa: ASSLAGGNQPQH
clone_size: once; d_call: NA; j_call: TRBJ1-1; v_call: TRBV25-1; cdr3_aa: ASSPPVGLEAEAF
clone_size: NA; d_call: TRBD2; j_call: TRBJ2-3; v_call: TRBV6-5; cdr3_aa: ASSPGGGWPDTQY
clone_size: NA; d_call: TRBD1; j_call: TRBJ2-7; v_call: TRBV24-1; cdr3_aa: ATSPSPGQGPGDEQY
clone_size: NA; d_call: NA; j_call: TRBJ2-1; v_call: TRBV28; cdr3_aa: ASSRLATRYNEQF
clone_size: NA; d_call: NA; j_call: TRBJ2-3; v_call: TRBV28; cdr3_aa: ASSLWQGIYTDTQY
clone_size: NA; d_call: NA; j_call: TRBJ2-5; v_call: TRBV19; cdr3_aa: ASSTYQETQY
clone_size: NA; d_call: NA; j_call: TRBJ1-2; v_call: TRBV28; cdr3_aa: ASSSSGRGYGYT
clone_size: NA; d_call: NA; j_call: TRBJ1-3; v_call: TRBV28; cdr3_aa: ASSSDRARGNTIY
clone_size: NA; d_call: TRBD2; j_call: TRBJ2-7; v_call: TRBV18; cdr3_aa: ASSPPALAGGFEYEQY
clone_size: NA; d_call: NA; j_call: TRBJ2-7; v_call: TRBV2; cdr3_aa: ASSDTGSHEQY
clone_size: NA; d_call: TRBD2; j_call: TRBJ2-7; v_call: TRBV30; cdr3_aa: AWTAGAFEQY
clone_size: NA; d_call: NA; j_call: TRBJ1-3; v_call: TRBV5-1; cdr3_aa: ASSSGPPEGNTIY
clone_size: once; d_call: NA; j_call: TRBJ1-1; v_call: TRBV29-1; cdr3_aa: SVRGGATEAF
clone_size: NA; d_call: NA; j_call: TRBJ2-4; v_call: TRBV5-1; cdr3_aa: ASSLDDERRLY
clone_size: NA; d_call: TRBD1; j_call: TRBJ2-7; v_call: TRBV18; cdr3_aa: ASSFGQGYEQY
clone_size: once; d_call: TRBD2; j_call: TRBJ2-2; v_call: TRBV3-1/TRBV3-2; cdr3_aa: ASSLRLAGRGGELF